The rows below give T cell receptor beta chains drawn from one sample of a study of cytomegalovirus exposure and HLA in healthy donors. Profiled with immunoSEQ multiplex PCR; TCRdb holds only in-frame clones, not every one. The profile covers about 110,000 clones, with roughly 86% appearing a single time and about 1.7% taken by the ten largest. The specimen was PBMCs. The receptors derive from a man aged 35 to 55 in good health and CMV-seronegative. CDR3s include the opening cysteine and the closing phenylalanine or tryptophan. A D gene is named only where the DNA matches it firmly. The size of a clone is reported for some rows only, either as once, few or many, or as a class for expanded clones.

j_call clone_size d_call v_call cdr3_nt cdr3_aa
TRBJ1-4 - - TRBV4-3 TGCGCCAGCAGCCGACTGTGGGGGGGAAATGAAAAACTGTTTTTT CASSRLWGGNEKLFF
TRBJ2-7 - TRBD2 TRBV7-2 TGTGCCAGCAGCCCAGGGACTAGCGGAGAGCAGTACTTC CASSPGTSGEQYF
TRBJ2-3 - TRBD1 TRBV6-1 TGTGCCAGCCTGAAGGGGACAGGAGATACGCAGTATTTT CASLKGTGDTQYF
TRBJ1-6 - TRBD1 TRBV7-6 TGTGCCAGCAGCCCCCGGACAGGGGTTGGCTCACCCCTCCACTTT CASSPRTGVGSPLHF
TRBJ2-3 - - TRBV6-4 TGTGCCAGCAGTGACTCGGGGGGTGGAACAGATACGCAGTATTTT CASSDSGGGTDTQYF
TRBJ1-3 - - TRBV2 TGTGCCAGCAGTGCGTCCGGAAACACCATATATTTT CASSASGNTIYF
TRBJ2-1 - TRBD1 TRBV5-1 TGCGCCAGCAGCCGCGACAGGGCCGTAACCAATGAGCAGTTCTTC CASSRDRAVTNEQFF
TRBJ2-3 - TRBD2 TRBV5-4 TGTGCCAGCAGCGTAGCGGGGGGGAGTACAGATACGCAGTATTTT CASSVAGGSTDTQYF
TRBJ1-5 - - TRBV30 TGTGCCTGGAGTCCCAGCGGGGACCAGCCCCAGCATTTT CAWSPSGDQPQHF
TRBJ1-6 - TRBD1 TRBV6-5 TGTGCCAGCAGATACCCAGGGGGTTATAATTCACCCCTCCACTTT CASRYPGGYNSPLHF
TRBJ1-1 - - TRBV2 TGTGCCAGCAGGGGAAGACAGGCCACTGAAGCTTTCTTT CASRGRQATEAFF
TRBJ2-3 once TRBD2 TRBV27 TGTGCCAGCAGTCTACAGCGGGGCCCAGATACGCAGTATTTT CASSLQRGPDTQYF
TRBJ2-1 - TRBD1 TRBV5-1 TGCGCCAGCAGCTTGGGGGGACAGGGGTACAATGAGCAGTTCTTC CASSLGGQGYNEQFF
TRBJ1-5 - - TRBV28 TGTGCCAGCAGTTTAGGCAGGGAAGGGCCCCAGCATTTT CASSLGREGPQHF
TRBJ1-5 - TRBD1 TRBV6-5 TGTGCCAGCAGTTACGACAGGGGCGGGAATCAGCCCCAGCATTTT CASSYDRGGNQPQHF
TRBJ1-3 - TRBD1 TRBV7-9 TGTGCCAGCAGCCCATCAACAGGGGGCCTCATCTCTGGAAACACCATATATTTT CASSPSTGGLISGNTIYF
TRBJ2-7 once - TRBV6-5 TGTGCCAGCAGGCCTAGCTCCTACGAGCAGTACTTC CASRPSSYEQYF
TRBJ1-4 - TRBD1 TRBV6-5 TGTGCCAGCAAAATGGGACAGGGCTACGAAAAACTGTTTTTT CASKMGQGYEKLFF
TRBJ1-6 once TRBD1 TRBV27 TGTGCCAGCAGTTGGGGGACAGCCAATTCACCCCTCCACTTT CASSWGTANSPLHF
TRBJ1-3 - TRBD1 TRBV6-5 TGTGCCAGCAGGACCGGACAGGGCTCTGGAAACACCATATATTTT CASRTGQGSGNTIYF
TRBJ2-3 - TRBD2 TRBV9 TGTGCCAGCAGCGTCTCCCCTAGCGGGTCGCAGTATTTT CASSVSPSGSQYF
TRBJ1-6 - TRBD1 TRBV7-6 TGTGCCAGCAGCCGTGACAGGGGCGTCCCGAATTCACCCCTCCACTTT CASSRDRGVPNSPLHF
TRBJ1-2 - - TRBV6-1 TGTGCCAGCAGAGCAGGGGATAACTATGGCTACACCTTC CASRAGDNYGYTF
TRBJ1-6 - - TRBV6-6 TGTGCCAGCAGTCTAGGGAGGATTGGTTCACCCCTCCACTTT CASSLGRIGSPLHF
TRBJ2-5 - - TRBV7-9 TGTGCCAGCAGCTCCACATCGGAGACCCAGTACTTC CASSSTSETQYF
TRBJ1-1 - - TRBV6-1 TGTGCCAGCAGTGAATCGGCTCCTGGAGGCACTGAAGCTTTCTTT CASSESAPGGTEAFF
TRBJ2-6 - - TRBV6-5 TGTGCCAGCAGGGCTGGGGGGTATGGGGCCAACGTCCTGACTTTC CASRAGGYGANVLTF
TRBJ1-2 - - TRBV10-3 TGTGCCATCAGTGAGCTTTCCCATGGCTACACCTTC CAISELSHGYTF
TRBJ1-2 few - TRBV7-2 TGTGCCAGCAGCTTAGACAGCTATGGCTACACCTTC CASSLDSYGYTF
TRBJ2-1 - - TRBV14 TGTGCCAGCAGCCTCAGGGATGAGCAGTTCTTC CASSLRDEQFF
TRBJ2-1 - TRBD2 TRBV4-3 TGCGCCAGCAGCCAAGAGGTACGACTAGCGATCGAGCAGTTCTTC CASSQEVRLAIEQFF
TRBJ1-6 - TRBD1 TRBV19 TGTGCCAGTAGTGCTACCGGGACAGTGAATTCACCCCTCCACTTT CASSATGTVNSPLHF
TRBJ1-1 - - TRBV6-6 TGTGCCAGCACTTCCTTTAGAGATGCTTTCTTT CASTSFRDAFF